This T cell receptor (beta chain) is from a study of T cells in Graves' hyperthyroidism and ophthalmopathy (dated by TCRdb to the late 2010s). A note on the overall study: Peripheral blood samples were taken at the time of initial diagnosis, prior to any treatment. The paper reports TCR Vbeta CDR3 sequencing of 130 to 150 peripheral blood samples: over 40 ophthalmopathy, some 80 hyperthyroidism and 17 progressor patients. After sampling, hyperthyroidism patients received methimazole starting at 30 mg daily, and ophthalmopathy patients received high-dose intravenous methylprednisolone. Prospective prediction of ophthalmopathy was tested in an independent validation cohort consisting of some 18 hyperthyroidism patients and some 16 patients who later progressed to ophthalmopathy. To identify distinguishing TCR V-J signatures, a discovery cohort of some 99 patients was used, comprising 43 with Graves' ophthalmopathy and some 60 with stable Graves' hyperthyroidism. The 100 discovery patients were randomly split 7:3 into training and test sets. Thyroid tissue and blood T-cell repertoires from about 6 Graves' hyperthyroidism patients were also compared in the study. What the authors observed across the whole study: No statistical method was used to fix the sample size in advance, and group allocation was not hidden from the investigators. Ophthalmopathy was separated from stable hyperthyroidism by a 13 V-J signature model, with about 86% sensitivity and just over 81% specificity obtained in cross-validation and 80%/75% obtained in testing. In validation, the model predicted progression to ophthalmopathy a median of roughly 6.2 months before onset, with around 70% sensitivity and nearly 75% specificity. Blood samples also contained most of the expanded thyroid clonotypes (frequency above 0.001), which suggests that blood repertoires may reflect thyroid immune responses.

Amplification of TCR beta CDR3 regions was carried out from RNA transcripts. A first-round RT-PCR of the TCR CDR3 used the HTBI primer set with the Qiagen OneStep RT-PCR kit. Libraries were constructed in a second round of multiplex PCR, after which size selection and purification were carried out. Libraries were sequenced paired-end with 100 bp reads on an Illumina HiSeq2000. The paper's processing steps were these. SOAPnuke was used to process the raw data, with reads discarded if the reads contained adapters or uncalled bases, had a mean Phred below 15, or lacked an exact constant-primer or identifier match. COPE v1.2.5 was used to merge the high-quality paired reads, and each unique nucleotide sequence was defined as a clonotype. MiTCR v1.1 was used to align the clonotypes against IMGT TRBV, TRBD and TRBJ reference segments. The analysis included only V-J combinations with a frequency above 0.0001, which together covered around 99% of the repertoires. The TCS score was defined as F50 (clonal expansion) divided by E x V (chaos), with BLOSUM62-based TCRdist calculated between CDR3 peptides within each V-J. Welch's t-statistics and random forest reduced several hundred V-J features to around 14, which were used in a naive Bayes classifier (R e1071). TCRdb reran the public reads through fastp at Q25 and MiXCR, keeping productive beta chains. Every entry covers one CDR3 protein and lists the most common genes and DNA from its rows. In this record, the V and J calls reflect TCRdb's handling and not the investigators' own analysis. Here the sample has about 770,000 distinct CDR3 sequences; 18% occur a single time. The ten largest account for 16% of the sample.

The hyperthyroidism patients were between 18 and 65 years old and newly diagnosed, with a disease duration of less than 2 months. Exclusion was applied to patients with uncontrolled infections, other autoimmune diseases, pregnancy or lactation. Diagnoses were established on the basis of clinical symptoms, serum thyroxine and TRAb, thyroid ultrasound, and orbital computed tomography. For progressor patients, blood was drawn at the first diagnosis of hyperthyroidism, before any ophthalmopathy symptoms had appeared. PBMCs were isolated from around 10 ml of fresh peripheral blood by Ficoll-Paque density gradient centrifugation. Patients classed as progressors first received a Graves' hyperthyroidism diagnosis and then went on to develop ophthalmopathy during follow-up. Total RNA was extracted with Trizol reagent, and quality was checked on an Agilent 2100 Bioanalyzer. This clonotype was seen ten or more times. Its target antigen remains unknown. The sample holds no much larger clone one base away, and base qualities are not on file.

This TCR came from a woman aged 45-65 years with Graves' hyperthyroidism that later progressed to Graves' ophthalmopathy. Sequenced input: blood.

CDR3 region: CASSSGGGRLTEAFF. The DNA is TGCGCCAGCAGCTCGGGGGGGGGGCGGTTAACTGAAGCTTTCTTT. This receptor chain uses TRBV5-1 and TRBJ1-1; the D gene is possibly TRBD1, with 6 bases matching. The CDR3, from cysteine to phenylalanine, totals 15 residues. Only the CDR3 DNA is retained, 45 bases long and in frame from the first base. A distance of 17 bases separates the germline ends of V and J, which lose 3 bases and 5 bases respectively. Reading the germline V gene gives CDR1 SGHRS and CDR2 YFSETQ.